Listed below are T cell receptor beta chains from one sample, sequenced in a study of shared clonotypes between healthy human individuals. Using immunoSEQ multiplex PCR, the repertoire was profiled, and TCRdb retains in-frame clones only, with some absent. The sample lists under 850,000 clones, roughly 92% occurring once. Specimen: naive CD8+ T cells sorted from blood. All receptors come from a man aged 25 to 40 in good health. CDR3s include the opening cysteine and the closing phenylalanine or tryptophan. Fields, in order: J gene, clone size, V gene, D gene, CDR3 protein, CDR3 DNA. D genes are given only for firm matches. Expanded clones get a size class; other rows say once, few or many, or leave the size out.

TRBJ1-4,NA,TRBV4-1,NA,CASSQEAQALNEKLFF,TGCGCCAGCAGCCAAGAAGCGCAGGCCTTGAATGAAAAACTGTTTTTT
TRBJ2-2,NA,TRBV29-1,TRBD1,CSVDPGQGVNGELFF,TGCAGCGTTGACCCGGGACAGGGGGTTAACGGGGAGCTGTTTTTT
TRBJ2-1,NA,TRBV19,NA,CASRPWDVNEQFF,TGTGCCAGTAGACCCTGGGACGTAAATGAGCAGTTCTTC
TRBJ1-5,NA,TRBV19,NA,CASSIRGHQPQHF,TGTGCCAGTAGTATACGGGGGCATCAGCCCCAGCATTTT
TRBJ2-7,NA,TRBV10-3,TRBD1,CAISVKGQGHEQYF,TGTGCCATCAGTGTTAAGGGACAGGGCCACGAGCAGTACTTC
TRBJ2-4,NA,TRBV13,TRBD1,CASSLGGGTGKNIQYF,TGTGCCAGCAGCTTAGGAGGAGGGACAGGGAAAAACATTCAGTACTTC
TRBJ2-7,NA,TRBV4-1,NA,CASSQGSSGFYEQYF,TGCGCCAGCAGCCAAGGATCCAGCGGGTTTTACGAGCAGTACTTC
TRBJ2-7,few,TRBV2,NA,CASSDPNEQYF,TGTGCCAGCAGTGACCCGAACGAGCAGTACTTC
TRBJ2-7,NA,TRBV7-2,NA,CASSLKGDVSYEQYF,TGTGCCAGCAGCTTAAAGGGGGACGTATCCTACGAGCAGTACTTC
TRBJ2-7,NA,TRBV7-9,NA,CASSSTLVAYEQYF,TGTGCCAGCAGCTCAACCCTAGTAGCCTACGAGCAGTACTTC
TRBJ2-7,NA,TRBV11-2,NA,CASSSLGGHSYEQYF,TGTGCCAGCAGCTCGCTAGGAGGGCACTCCTACGAGCAGTACTTC
TRBJ2-1,NA,TRBV7-9,NA,CASSFAGPYNEQFF,TGTGCCAGCAGCTTCGCGGGCCCCTACAATGAGCAGTTCTTC
TRBJ1-2,NA,TRBV27,NA,CASSSFQGHYGYTF,TGTGCCAGCAGTTCTTTCCAGGGGCACTATGGCTACACCTTC
TRBJ2-1,NA,TRBV19,NA,CASSILNPMAHNEQFF,TGTGCCAGTAGTATCCTAAATCCCATGGCTCATAATGAGCAGTTCTTC
TRBJ2-7,NA,TRBV28,NA,CASRLGPTYEQYF,TGTGCCAGCAGACTAGGACCAACCTACGAGCAGTACTTC
TRBJ1-1,NA,TRBV9,NA,CASSSQGPEAFF,TGTGCCAGCAGCTCCCAGGGACCTGAAGCTTTCTTT
TRBJ1-3,NA,TRBV15,NA,CATSIEGGNTIYF,TGTGCCACCAGCATTGAAGGAGGAAACACCATATATTTT
TRBJ2-1,NA,TRBV27,NA,CASSPGTSSYNEQFF,TGTGCCAGCAGTCCCGGGACGAGCTCCTACAATGAGCAGTTCTTC
TRBJ1-1,NA,TRBV2,NA,CASTEAFF,TGTGCCAGCACTGAAGCTTTCTTT
TRBJ2-1,NA,TRBV4-1,TRBD1,CASSQQQGGYNEQFF,TGCGCCAGCAGCCAACAACAGGGGGGCTACAATGAGCAGTTCTTC
TRBJ2-7,NA,TRBV10-3,NA,CAISDQTTPPGEQYF,TGTGCCATCAGTGACCAGACCACCCCCCCGGGCGAGCAGTACTTC
TRBJ2-2,few,TRBV7-9,NA,CASLEAEPTGELFF,TGTGCCAGCTTGGAGGCTGAGCCCACCGGGGAGCTGTTTTTT
TRBJ2-1,NA,TRBV28,NA,CASSKAVSSYNEQFF,TGTGCCAGCAGTAAAGCGGTTAGCTCCTACAATGAGCAGTTCTTC
TRBJ1-4,NA,TRBV6-5,NA,CASSYSTQRSEKLFF,TGTGCCAGCAGTTACTCGACCCAGAGGAGTGAAAAACTGTTTTTT
TRBJ2-1,NA,TRBV5-4,NA,CASSLSGSNEQFF,TGTGCCAGCAGCTTGTCTGGTTCCAATGAGCAGTTCTTC
TRBJ1-5,once,TRBV6-5,NA,CASTAGRNQPQHF,TGTGCCAGCACAGCGGGACGGAATCAGCCCCAGCATTTT
TRBJ2-7,once,TRBV6-1,NA,CASSDPTAMGYEQYF,TGTGCCAGCAGTGATCCGACAGCAATGGGCTACGAGCAGTACTTC
TRBJ1-2,NA,TRBV7-8,TRBD1,CASTLTGTGNGYTF,TGTGCCAGCACCCTTACCGGGACAGGCAATGGCTACACCTTC
TRBJ2-7,NA,TRBV28,NA,CASSLYSYEQYF,TGTGCCAGCAGTTTATACTCTTACGAGCAGTACTTC
TRBJ1-4,NA,TRBV2,NA,CASSEIGQDGEKLFF,TGTGCCAGCAGTGAAATTGGGCAGGACGGCGAAAAACTGTTTTTT
TRBJ1-1,NA,TRBV7-9,TRBD1,CASSLYTGDLAEAFF,TGTGCCAGCAGCCTTTATACAGGGGATCTTGCTGAAGCTTTCTTT
TRBJ2-7,NA,TRBV6-6,NA,CASRGGIRYEQYF,TGTGCCAGCAGAGGGGGGATAAGGTACGAGCAGTACTTC
TRBJ2-3,NA,TRBV2,TRBD1,CASRPGTGTDTQYF,TGTGCCAGCAGGCCCGGGACAGGCACAGATACGCAGTATTTT
TRBJ1-4,NA,TRBV19,TRBD1,CASSIGSLADREDYEKLFF,TGTGCCAGTAGTATAGGGAGTCTGGCCGACAGGGAGGATTACGAAAAACTGTTTTTT
TRBJ2-1,NA,TRBV19,NA,CASSQYLYNEQFF,TGTGCCAGTAGTCAATACCTCTACAATGAGCAGTTCTTC
TRBJ2-7,NA,TRBV7-9,NA,CASSSRVGTGSEIFYEQYF,TGTGCCAGCAGCTCCCGGGTAGGAACTGGATCCGAAATTTTCTACGAGCAGTACTTC
TRBJ2-7,NA,TRBV29-1,TRBD2,CSVEGPEREGEQYF,TGCAGCGTTGAAGGCCCCGAAAGGGAGGGCGAGCAGTACTTC
TRBJ2-1,NA,TRBV4-2,TRBD1,CASSQQPGGWWDEQFF,TGTGCCAGCAGCCAACAGCCAGGGGGCTGGTGGGATGAGCAGTTCTTC
TRBJ2-7,NA,TRBV11-2,NA,CASSLVSLSSYEQYF,TGTGCCAGCAGCTTAGTCTCACTTTCCTCCTACGAGCAGTACTTC
TRBJ2-2,NA,TRBV7-2,NA,CASSRPRERSDTGELFF,TGTGCCAGCAGCCGCCCCCGGGAAAGGAGCGACACCGGGGAGCTGTTTTTT
TRBJ2-1,NA,TRBV7-8,NA,CASSLEFSSEQFF,TGTGCCAGCAGCTTAGAGTTTAGCAGTGAGCAGTTCTTC
TRBJ2-7,NA,TRBV7-8,TRBD2,CASSSRAGFYEQYF,TGTGCCAGCAGCTCCCGAGCGGGATTCTACGAGCAGTACTTC
TRBJ2-7,NA,TRBV6-5,NA,CASSLDLSLAYEQYF,TGTGCCAGCAGCCTCGATCTTAGCTTGGCCTACGAGCAGTACTTC
TRBJ2-7,NA,TRBV10-2,NA,CASSESTRGSEQYF,TGCGCCAGCAGTGAGTCGACTCGAGGATCCGAGCAGTACTTC
TRBJ2-7,NA,TRBV21-1,NA,CASSKDSSQREAYEQYF,TGTGCCAGCAGCAAAGATAGTAGCCAGCGGGAGGCCTACGAGCAGTACTTC
TRBJ2-3,NA,TRBV9,NA,CASSARPELSTDTQYF,TGTGCCAGCAGCGCCCGGCCGGAATTAAGCACAGATACGCAGTATTTT
TRBJ2-7,NA,TRBV2,NA,CASGPTGLEQYF,TGTGCCAGCGGTCCTACGGGCCTTGAGCAGTACTTC